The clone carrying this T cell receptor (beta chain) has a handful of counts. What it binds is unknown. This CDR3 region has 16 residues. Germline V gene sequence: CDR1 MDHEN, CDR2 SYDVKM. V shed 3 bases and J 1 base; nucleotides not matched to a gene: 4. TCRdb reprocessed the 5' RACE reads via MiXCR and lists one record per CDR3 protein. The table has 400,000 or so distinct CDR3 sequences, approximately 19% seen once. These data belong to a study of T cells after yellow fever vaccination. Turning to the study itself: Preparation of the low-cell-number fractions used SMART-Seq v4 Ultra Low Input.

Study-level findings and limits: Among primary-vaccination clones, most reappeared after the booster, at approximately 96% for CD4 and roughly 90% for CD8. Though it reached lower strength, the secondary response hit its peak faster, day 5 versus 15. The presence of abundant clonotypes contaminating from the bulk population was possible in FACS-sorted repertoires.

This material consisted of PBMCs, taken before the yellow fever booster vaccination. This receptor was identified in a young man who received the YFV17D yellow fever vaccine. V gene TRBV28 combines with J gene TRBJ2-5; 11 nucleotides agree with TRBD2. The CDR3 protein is CASSFDLAGGQETQYF. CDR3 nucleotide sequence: TGTGCCAGCAGTTTTGATCTAGCGGGGGGCCAAGAGACCCAGTACTTC.